Below are 30 T cell receptor beta chains sequenced from a single sample in a study of T cell changes during pregnancy in multiple sclerosis. TCRdb keeps only in-frame clones here, not all; method: immunoSEQ multiplex PCR. The sample yields about 75,000 clones, 90% to 95% seen once. Sample: CD4+ T cells from peripheral blood mononuclear cells, taken before pregnancy. These receptors were taken from a female donor with multiple sclerosis, enrolled in a pregnancy study.

V usage is TRBV2 and J usage is TRBJ1-5; D is unresolved. The CDR3 consists of 14 residues. CDR1 is SNHLY, CDR2 FYNNEI, per germline. Trimming cost V 6 bases and J 0 bases, with 9 bases left between them. DNA for the CDR3: TGTGCCAGCAGGTCAACAGCTAGCAATCAGCCCCAGCATTTT. Its translation: CASRSTASNQPQHF.

CDR3 in DNA: TGCAGCGTTGCAGGCACAGATACGCAGTATTTT. Its translation: CSVAGTDTQYF. The rearrangement links TRBV29-1 to TRBJ2-3; D unclear. The CDR3 covers 11 residues. The germline V gene encodes CDR1 SQVTM and CDR2 ANQGSEA. V lost 4 bases, J lost 1 base, and 3 bases lay in between.

The rearrangement links TRBV28 to TRBJ2-3, with unresolved D. CDR3 length: 13 residues. Germline loops: CDR1 MDHEN, CDR2 SYDVKM. V dropped 5 bases and J dropped 0 bases, with 6 bases sitting between them. The CDR3 reads CASSGGSTDTQYF. DNA of the CDR3: TGTGCCAGCAGTGGCGGTAGCACAGATACGCAGTATTTT.

The rearrangement links TRBV19 to TRBJ1-6; 10 bases line up with TRBD1. The V and J ends lost 7 bases and 8 bases, in that order; junction bases with no gene match: 11. Germline values: CDR1 LNHDA, CDR2 SQIVND (reference sequence). The CDR3 sequence is 16 residues long. The CDR3 DNA reads TGTGCCAGTACCCAATGGTGGGACAGGGGAGATTCACCCCTCCACTTT. Its protein is CASTQWWDRGDSPLHF.

In this sample, this clone turned up once. The chain combines TRBV27 with TRBJ2-7; 8 bases map to TRBD2. With V trimmed by 6 bases and J by 2 bases, 15 bases remained unmatched. This CDR3 comprises 17 residues. In germline, CDR1 is MNHEY, CDR2 SMNVEV (reference sequence). The CDR3 region is CASRPRTSGTSPYEQYF. CDR3 in DNA: TGTGCCAGCAGACCCAGAACCTCGGGGACTAGTCCCTACGAGCAGTACTTC.

The rearrangement uses TRBV6-6 and TRBJ1-6, with D hard to call. Germline CDR1 MNHNY, CDR2 SVGAGI (reference sequence). This CDR3 spans 16 amino acids. Trimming took off 7 bases at V and 1 base at J, with 14 bases between the two ends. CDR3 sequence reads: CASNGSPGSYNSPLHF. CDR3 bases: TGTGCCAGCAACGGGAGTCCGGGGTCCTATAATTCACCCCTCCACTTT.

The chain carries TRBV18 and TRBJ2-3, with D maybe TRBD1 (6 bases). Germline loops: CDR1 KGHSH, CDR2 LQKENI. Trimming removed 3 bases at V and 2 bases at J, with 12 bases between. The CDR3 is 15 residues long. For the CDR3, the DNA is TGTGCCAGCTCACCCTTGACAGGAAACACAGATACGCAGTATTTT. Translation gives CASSPLTGNTDTQYF.

The gene calls are TRBV6-5 and TRBJ1-5, with 7 bases matching TRBD1. The V gene's germline CDR1 is MNHEY and CDR2 SVGAGI. V lost 7 bases, J lost 5 bases, and 5 bases stayed unmatched. The CDR3 extends over 13 amino acids. CDR3 region: CASKSQGDQPQHF. The DNA for the CDR3 is TGTGCCAGCAAGTCGCAGGGGGATCAGCCCCAGCATTTT.

The J gene is TRBJ2-5, the V gene TRBV19, with 8 bases that match TRBD2. Germline CDR1 reads LNHDA; CDR2 reads SQIVND (reference sequence). The CDR3 runs 17 residues. Trimming removed 3 bases from V and 5 bases from J; junction bases left unmatched: 14. CDR3 sequence: CASSILAGGMRWETQYF. The CDR3 DNA sequence: TGTGCCAGTAGTATTCTGGCGGGAGGAATGAGGTGGGAGACCCAGTACTTC. Combining the CDR3 with reference TRBV19 and TRBJ2-5 gives the whole variable domain DGGITQSPKYLFRKEGQNVTLSCEQNLNHDAMYWYRQDPGQGLRLIYYSQIVNDFQKGDIAEGYSVSREKKESFPLTVTSAQKNPTAFYLCASSILAGGMRWETQYFGPGTRLLVL.

This chain uses TRBV2 with TRBJ1-3; D uncertain. From germline, CDR1 is SNHLY and CDR2 FYNNEI. The CDR3 covers 12 residues. Trimming cost V 6 bases and J 0 bases, with 3 bases left between them. CDR3 sequence reads: CASSLSGNTIYF. The CDR3, as DNA: TGTGCCAGCAGCCTCTCTGGAAACACCATATATTTT.

The rearrangement links TRBV27 to TRBJ2-7; D possibly corresponds to TRBD2 (6 bases). The CDR3 totals 16 residues. Germline V gene lookup returns CDR1 MNHEY and CDR2 SMNVEV (reference sequence). Trimming removed 7 bases at V and 6 bases at J, with 25 bases between. The CDR3 bases are TGTGCCAGCAAGGAACTCGCGACTAGGGCCCAAGGCGAGCAGTACTTC. As protein: CASKELATRAQGEQYF.

This sequence joins TRBV11-3 and TRBJ2-7; D call uncertain. The V end was cut by 5 bases, the J end by 0 bases, with 11 bases between. The germline CDR1 and CDR2 sequences are SGHNT and YENEEA. The CDR3 totals 14 residues. CDR3 loop: CASSLYLSSYEQYF. For the CDR3, the DNA is TGTGCCAGCAGCCTTTACCTGAGCTCCTACGAGCAGTACTTC.

The chain uses TRBV6-5 and TRBJ2-1, with TRBD2 matching over 10 bases. CDR1 and CDR2 from the germline V gene are MNHEY and SVGAGI. Trimming removed 2 bases from V and 6 bases from J; junction bases left unmatched: 7. The CDR3 sequence is 16 residues long. The CDR3 DNA follows: TGTGCCAGCAGTTACAGCGTAGCGGGGGGCGTCAATGAGCAGTTCTTC. This encodes CASSYSVAGGVNEQFF.

This chain joins TRBV19 and TRBJ1-5; TRBD1 matches 9 bases. This CDR3 region has 16 residues. The germline gives CDR1 LNHDA, CDR2 SQIVND (reference sequence). V lost 8 bases and J lost 6; bases outside the gene matches: 14. The CDR3 loop is CASLSPGQGAGQPQHF. The DNA of the CDR3 is TGTGCCAGTCTGTCTCCGGGACAGGGAGCGGGTCAGCCCCAGCATTTT. Variable domain in full (rest from reference TRBV19 and TRBJ1-5): DGGITQSPKYLFRKEGQNVTLSCEQNLNHDAMYWYRQDPGQGLRLIYYSQIVNDFQKGDIAEGYSVSREKKESFPLTVTSAQKNPTAFYLCASLSPGQGAGQPQHFGDGTRLSIL.

The rearrangement links TRBV30 to TRBJ2-4, with D possibly being TRBD2 (6 bases). The V and J ends lost 5 bases and 15 bases respectively, with 17 bases between them. There are 11 residues in the CDR3. Germline values: CDR1 GTSNPN, CDR2 SVGIG (reference sequence). The CDR3 spells CAWGAQEGRYF. The DNA for the CDR3 is TGTGCCTGGGGGGCCCAGGAGGGGCGGTACTTC.

The chain joins TRBV5-1 to TRBJ2-5; TRBD2 might be the D (6 bases). Germline values: CDR1 SGHRS, CDR2 YFSETQ. The CDR3 runs to 14 residues. V was clipped by 2 bases and J by 0 bases, with 8 bases between them. As DNA, the CDR3 is TGCGCCAGCAGCTTCGGGACTTACCAAGAGACCCAGTACTTC. The encoded protein is CASSFGTYQETQYF.

V is TRBV12-5 and J is TRBJ1-2; a weak D match, TRBD1 (5 bases). V lost 5 bases to trimming and J lost 5 bases, with 24 bases between them. The CDR3 loop spans 17 amino acids. The germline V gene has CDR1 LGHNT and CDR2 FRNRAP. Here the CDR3 reads CASGLRVGLQLQYGYTF. The CDR3 DNA reads TGTGCTAGTGGTCTCAGAGTGGGACTCCAACTGCAGTATGGCTACACCTTC.

The chain links TRBV11-2 to TRBJ2-1; 7 bases are a match to TRBD2. The CDR3 spans 13 residues. Looked up from germline, CDR1 is SGHAT and CDR2 is FQNNGV. The V segment lost 3 bases and the J segment 7 bases; nucleotides outside the gene matches: 3. CDR3 nucleotides: TGTGCCAGCAGCTTGGGGACTAAAAATGAGCAGTTCTTC. Translation gives CASSLGTKNEQFF. Based on the CDR3 plus reference TRBV11-2 and TRBJ2-1, the full variable domain is EAGVAQSPRYKIIEKRQSVAFWCNPISGHATLYWYQQILGQGPKLLIQFQNNGVVDDSQLPKDRFSAERLKGVDSTLKIQPAKLEDSAVYLCASSLGTKNEQFFGPGTRLTVL.

This clone showed up just a few times. The chain couples TRBV27 to TRBJ1-5; 7 nucleotides align to TRBD1. There are 14 residues in the CDR3. Germline CDR1 MNHEY, CDR2 SMNVEV (reference sequence). The V and J ends lost 5 bases and 7 bases, in that order; junction bases with no gene match: 8. The CDR3 protein is CASSTQEGAQPQHF. CDR3 in DNA: TGTGCCAGCAGTACTCAGGAGGGGGCACAGCCCCAGCATTTT.

The V and J genes are TRBV7-2 and TRBJ2-2, with 11 bases identical to TRBD2. Germline CDR1 reads SGHTA; CDR2 reads FQGNSA. The V segment lost 5 bases and the J segment 2 bases; nucleotides outside the gene matches: 7. This CDR3 has 17 amino acids. The CDR3 coding sequence is TGTGCCAGCAGCGACCGAGGGACTAGCGGAAACACCGGGGAGCTGTTTTTT. This sequence encodes CASSDRGTSGNTGELFF.

This clone was seen a handful of times. This rearrangement joins TRBV9 to TRBJ1-2; no reliable D call. The CDR3 consists of 12 residues. V lost 0 bases to trimming and J lost 5 bases, with 5 bases between them. Germline V gives CDR1 SGDLS, CDR2 YYNGEE. The CDR3 loop is CASSVDGYGYTF. The CDR3 nucleotides read TGTGCCAGCAGCGTAGACGGGTATGGCTACACCTTC.

This CDR3 is CASRNQAGTSDTGELFF. The DNA of the CDR3 is TGTGCCAGCAGAAATCAAGCCGGGACTAGCGACACCGGGGAGCTGTTTTTT. The chain uses TRBV5-4 and TRBJ2-2; TRBD2 agrees at 10 bases. Germline assignment: CDR1 SGHNT and CDR2 YYREEE (reference sequence). CDR3 length: 17 amino acids. V lost 5 bases and J lost 3; bases outside the gene matches: 10.

This chain joins TRBV29-1 and TRBJ2-2; D is unresolved. The CDR3 is 14 amino acids. V was pared by 4 bases and J by 1 base, with 10 bases between. Germline values: CDR1 SQVTM, CDR2 ANQGSEA. The CDR3 DNA is TGCAGCGTTGCCCCGAAGCTGAACACCGGGGAGCTGTTTTTT. Translating gives CSVAPKLNTGELFF.

The rearrangement links TRBV25-1 to TRBJ2-7; perhaps TRBD1 as D (5 bases). The V end lost 11 bases, the J end lost 2 bases, and 13 bases lay between the germline ends. The CDR3 length is 12 residues. Germline CDR1 is MGHDK and CDR2 is SYGVNS. CDR3 amino acids: CASKGQTYEQYF. Here the CDR3 DNA reads TGTGCCTCTAAAGGACAAACCTACGAGCAGTACTTC.

The chain joins TRBV27 to TRBJ2-3; D perhaps matches TRBD2 (5 bases). With 4 bases removed from V and 1 base from J, the gap between germline ends came to 12 bases. The germline V gene has CDR1 MNHEY and CDR2 SMNVEV (reference sequence). The CDR3 is 15 amino acids. The CDR3 DNA is TGTGCCAGCAGTTCTCCGGGTAGCGGCACAGATACGCAGTATTTT. It yields the protein CASSSPGSGTDTQYF.

V usage is TRBV4-3 and J usage is TRBJ2-7; TRBD2 matches 13 bases. Germline values: CDR1 LGHNA, CDR2 YSLEER. V was pared by 4 bases and J by 2 bases, with 2 bases of the junction left unmatched. CDR3 size: 15 residues. CDR3 protein: CASSRTSGGAYEQYF. CDR3 in DNA: TGCGCCAGCAGCCGTACTAGCGGGGGGGCCTACGAGCAGTACTTC.

This clone was seen only a few times. The rearrangement uses TRBV11-1 and TRBJ1-1, with TRBD1 identical over 10 bases. The ends lost 0 bases at V and 4 bases at J; junction bases unmatched: 5. Germline V CDR1 and CDR2: SGHAT, FQDESV (reference sequence). The CDR3 sequence is 16 residues long. DNA of the CDR3: TGTGCCAGCAGCTTAGCCCGACAGGGGGCTGGCACTGAAGCTTTCTTT. This translates into CASSLARQGAGTEAFF. Supplemented by reference TRBV11-1 and TRBJ1-1, the full variable domain reads EAEVAQSPRYKITEKSQAVAFWCDPISGHATLYWYRQILGQGPELLVQFQDESVVDDSQLPKDRFSAERLKGVDSTLKIQPAELGDSAMYLCASSLARQGAGTEAFFGQGTRLTVV.

The gene calls are TRBV11-3 and TRBJ2-2, with D unclear. V shed 0 bases and J shed 7 bases, with 3 bases lying between them. CDR1 and CDR2 from the germline V gene are SGHNT and YENEEA. The CDR3 is 12 residues long. The DNA for the CDR3 is TGTGCCAGCAGCTTAGATATCGGGGAGCTGTTTTTT. Its translation is CASSLDIGELFF. Looking up the rest from reference TRBV11-3 and TRBJ2-2 gives the full variable domain: EAGVVQSPRYKIIEKKQPVAFWCNPISGHNTLYWYLQNLGQGPELLIRYENEEAVDDSQLPKDRFSAERLKGVDSTLKIQPAELGDSAVYLCASSLDIGELFFGEGSRLTVL.

The V gene is TRBV5-1, the J gene TRBJ1-2; D is unresolved. Between the trimmed V and J ends, which lost 4 bases and 7 bases, there was a span of 32 bases. Germline V lookup: CDR1 SGHRS, CDR2 YFSETQ. This CDR3 has 19 residues. As DNA, the CDR3 is TGCGCCAGCAGCCCCCCTTCGGGTGGGGAGGGAAAAGGCCCACCTGGCTACACCTTC. Protein product: CASSPPSGGEGKGPPGYTF.

This chain uses TRBV10-3 with TRBJ1-1; D possibly corresponds to TRBD1 (5 bases). The CDR3 is 13 residues long. Trimming took 7 bases from V and 0 from J, leaving 9 bases between them. Germline lookup yields CDR1 ENHRY and CDR2 SYGVKD. In DNA form, the CDR3 reads TGTGCCATCACCGACAGATTGAACACTGAAGCTTTCTTT. It is translated as CAITDRLNTEAFF.